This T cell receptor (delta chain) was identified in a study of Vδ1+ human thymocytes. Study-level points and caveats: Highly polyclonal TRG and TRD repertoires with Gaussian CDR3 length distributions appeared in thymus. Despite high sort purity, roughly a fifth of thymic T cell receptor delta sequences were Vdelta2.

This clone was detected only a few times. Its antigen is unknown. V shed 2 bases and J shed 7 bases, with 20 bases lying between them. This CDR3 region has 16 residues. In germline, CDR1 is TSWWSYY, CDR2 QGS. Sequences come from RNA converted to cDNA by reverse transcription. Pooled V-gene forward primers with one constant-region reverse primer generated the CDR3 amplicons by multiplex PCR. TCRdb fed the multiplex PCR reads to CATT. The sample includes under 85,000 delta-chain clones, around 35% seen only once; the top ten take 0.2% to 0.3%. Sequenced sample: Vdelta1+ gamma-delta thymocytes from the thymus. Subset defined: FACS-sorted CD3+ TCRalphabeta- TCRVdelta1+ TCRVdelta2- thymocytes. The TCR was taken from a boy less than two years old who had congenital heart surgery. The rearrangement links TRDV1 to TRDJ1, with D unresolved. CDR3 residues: CALGESPCAEWVKLIF. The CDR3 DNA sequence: TGTGCTCTTGGGGAATCCCCCTGTGCTGAGTGGGTTAAACTCATCTTT.